The source of this T cell receptor beta chain is a study of T cell therapy after organ transplantation. Study-wide background: Of around 10 patients, eight responded clinically and two did not. CMV-specific T cells, median 1.92 x 10^8, were given as 2 to 6 intravenous infusions. The study, taken as a whole, reports: Pretherapy CD8 clonality inversely correlated with its fold change after therapy.

Trimming took off 5 bases at V and 3 bases at J, with 16 bases between the two ends. The CDR3 runs to 16 residues. Germline V lookup: CDR1 SEHNR, CDR2 FQNEAQ (reference sequence). Worth noting for this clone: What it binds is not known.

Using immunoSEQ multiplex PCR, the repertoire was profiled, and TCRdb retains in-frame clones only, with some absent. Here the sample spans some 48,000 clones, about 95% being singletons. The chain recombines TRBV7-9 with TRBJ1-4, with D tentatively TRBD1 (6 bases). This specimen was CD8+ T cells from blood, taken before autologous CMV-specific T cell therapy. This receptor was taken from a human patient who had received a solid organ transplant and had CMV disease. Here the CDR3 reads CASSGLQGQANEKLFF. In DNA, the CDR3 is TGTGCCAGCAGCGGCCTGCAGGGGCAGGCTAATGAAAAACTGTTTTTT.